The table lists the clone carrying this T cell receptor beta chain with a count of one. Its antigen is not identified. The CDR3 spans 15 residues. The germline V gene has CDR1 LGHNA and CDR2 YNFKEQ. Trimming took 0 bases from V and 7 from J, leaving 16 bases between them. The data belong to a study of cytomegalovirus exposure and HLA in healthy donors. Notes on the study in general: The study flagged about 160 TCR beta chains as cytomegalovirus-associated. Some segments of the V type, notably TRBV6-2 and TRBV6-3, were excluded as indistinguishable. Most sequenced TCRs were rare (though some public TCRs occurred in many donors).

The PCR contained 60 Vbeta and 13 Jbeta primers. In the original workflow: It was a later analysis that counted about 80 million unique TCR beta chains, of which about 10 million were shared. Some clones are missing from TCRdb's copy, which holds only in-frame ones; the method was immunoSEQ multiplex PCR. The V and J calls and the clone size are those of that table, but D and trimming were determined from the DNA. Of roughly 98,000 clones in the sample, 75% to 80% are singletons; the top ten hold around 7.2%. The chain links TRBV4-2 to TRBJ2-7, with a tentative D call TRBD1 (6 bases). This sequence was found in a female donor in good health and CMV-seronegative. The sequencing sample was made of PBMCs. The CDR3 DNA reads TGTGCCAGCAGCCAAGATTCGTACAGGGTGTGGGAGCAGTACTTC. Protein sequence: CASSQDSYRVWEQYF.